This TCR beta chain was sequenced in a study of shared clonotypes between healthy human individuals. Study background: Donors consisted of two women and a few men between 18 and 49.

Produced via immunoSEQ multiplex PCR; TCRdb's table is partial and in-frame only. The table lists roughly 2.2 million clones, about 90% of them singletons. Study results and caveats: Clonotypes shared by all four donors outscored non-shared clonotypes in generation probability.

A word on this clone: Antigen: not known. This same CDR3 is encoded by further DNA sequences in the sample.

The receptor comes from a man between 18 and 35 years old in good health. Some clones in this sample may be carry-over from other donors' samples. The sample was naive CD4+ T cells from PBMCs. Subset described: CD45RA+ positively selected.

CDR3: CASSLETSGGTDTQYF. CDR3 DNA sequence: TGCGCCAGCAGCTTGGAAACTAGCGGGGGCACAGATACGCAGTATTTT. V usage is TRBV5-1 and J usage is TRBJ2-3, with 10 positions matching TRBD2. The junction had 2 bases not matched to a gene; V was cut back by 0 bases and J by 1 base. The germline V gene encodes CDR1 SGHRS and CDR2 YFSETQ. The CDR3 is 16 residues long.